A selection of T cell receptor beta chains follows, all from one sample in a study of CD8+CD57+ T cells in acquired aplastic anemia. TCRdb re-derived calls from the reads in MiXCR, one entry per CDR3 protein. The table has tens of thousands of distinct CDR3 sequences, approximately 70% seen once; the top ten hold about 82%. The sequencing sample was made of sorted CD4+, CD8+, or CD8+CD57+ T cells (not recorded which) from PBMCs. The receptors shown here come from a human donor with aplastic anemia. CDR3s include the opening cysteine and the closing phenylalanine or tryptophan. Clone size is not always given. Where it is, it says once, few, many or a class for expanded clones.

j_call | cdr3_length | clone_size | v_call | cdr3_aa
TRBJ2-7 | 15 | NA | TRBV7-8 | CATHLFAGRNYEQYF
TRBJ1-1 | 14 | few | TRBV7-9 | CASSLDEVNTEAFF
TRBJ1-5 | 13 | NA | TRBV7-8 | CASSLLTGGPQHF
TRBJ2-7 | 14 | few | TRBV15 | CATSREDGGYEQYF
TRBJ1-5 | 13 | NA | TRBV29-1 | CSVLTGVNQPQHF
TRBJ2-2 | 15 | NA | TRBV11-2 | CASSPPRSNTGELFF
TRBJ1-2 | 14 | NA | TRBV20-1 | CSARDLVGTTGYTF
TRBJ1-1 | 15 | NA | TRBV29-1 | CSVLGRASTDTEAFF
TRBJ1-5 | 11 | NA | TRBV10-3 | CAIGGDQPQHF
TRBJ2-1 | 11 | NA | TRBV2 | CASSDRDEQFF
TRBJ2-7 | 13 | NA | TRBV2 | CASSGGGGGEQYF
TRBJ1-1 | 13 | few | TRBV6-5 | CASSQGTYTEAFF
TRBJ1-5 | 13 | NA | TRBV6-5 | CASSYSNGQPQHF
TRBJ1-5 | 11 | NA | TRBV27 | CASSLRQPQHF
TRBJ1-1 | 15 | NA | TRBV7-2 | CASSLNGNMNTEAFF
TRBJ1-1 | 13 | NA | TRBV4-2 | CASSQRTGDGTFF
TRBJ1-2 | 11 | NA | TRBV12-3/TRBV12-4 | CASTPRYGYTF
TRBJ2-5 | 13 | NA | TRBV29-1 | CSVGTGGRETQYF
TRBJ1-1 | 15 | NA | TRBV7-3 | CASSVRQGLNTEAFF
TRBJ2-7 | 16 | NA | TRBV2 | CASRDAGQWNLYEQYF
TRBJ2-1 | 14 | few | TRBV27 | CASSFDRQYNEQFF
TRBJ1-5 | 13 | NA | TRBV7-2 | CASSLGGYQPQHF
TRBJ1-1 | 13 | NA | TRBV2 | CATTLVENTEAFF
TRBJ2-7 | 15 | many | TRBV7-9 | CASSSKLGRGHEQYF
TRBJ2-5 | 12 | NA | TRBV2 | CASSYVQETQYF
TRBJ2-3 | 16 | NA | TRBV7-3 | CASSLSAGGGEDTQYF
TRBJ2-1 | 16 | NA | TRBV20-1 | CSARDPLRGDNNEQFF
NA | 11 | NA | TRBV20-1 | CSARLGETQYF
TRBJ2-5 | 15 | NA | TRBV12-3/TRBV12-4 | CASSPGLAVQETQYF
TRBJ1-5 | 14 | NA | TRBV19 | CASTTPYSNQPQHF
TRBJ1-1 | 12 | once | TRBV6-4 | CASSDGKTEAFF
TRBJ2-7 | 13 | NA | TRBV5-1 | CASSLARGNEQYF